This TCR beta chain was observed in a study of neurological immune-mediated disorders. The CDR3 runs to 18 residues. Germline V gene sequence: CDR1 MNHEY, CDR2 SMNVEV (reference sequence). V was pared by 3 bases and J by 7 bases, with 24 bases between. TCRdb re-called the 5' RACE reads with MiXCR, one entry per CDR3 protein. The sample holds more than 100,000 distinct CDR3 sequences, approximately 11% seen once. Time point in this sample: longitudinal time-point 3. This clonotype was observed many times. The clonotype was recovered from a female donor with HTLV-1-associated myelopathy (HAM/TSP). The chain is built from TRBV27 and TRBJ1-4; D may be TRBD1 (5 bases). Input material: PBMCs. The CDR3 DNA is TGTGCCAGCAGTTTTAAGTCGGGGGATGGGCAGGGTCGTGAAAAACTGTTTTTT. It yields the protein CASSFKSGDGQGREKLFF.